This paragraph covers one T cell receptor beta chain sequence. Its binding antigen is unknown. Per-base quality was not reported, and no clone a single base away is much larger than it. This sample was included in a study of T cell changes during pregnancy in multiple sclerosis (dated by TCRdb to the late 2010s). About the investigation overall: The study examined how the T cell repertoire changed over the course of pregnancy in women with multiple sclerosis.

The germline V gene (reference sequence) specifies LNHDA as CDR1 and SQIVND as CDR2. V is cut back by 6 bases and J by 5 bases, with 7 bases in the junction unmatched. Inclusive of the bounding cysteine and phenylalanine, the CDR3 is 14 residues long. Just CDR3 DNA is preserved here, 42 bases in frame from base 1. The library was obtained by the immunoSEQ multiplex PCR assay. TCRdb stores this immuneACCESS table with in-frame sequences only. Part of the clones is absent; in the studies checked, under half of the shortfall reflects unresolved V genes, and no reason is known for the rest. The sample has 50,000 to 55,000 clones on record, about 93% of them singletons. 0.39% of the sample is held by the ten biggest clonotypes.

This TCR came from a female donor with multiple sclerosis, enrolled in a pregnancy study. Sequencing used CD4+ T cells from peripheral blood mononuclear cells, obtained after pregnancy. The rearranged chain carries TRBV19 and TRBJ1-5; TRBD1 lines up with 7 middle nucleotides. The nucleotide sequence reads as follows: TGTGCCAGTAGAGACAGGGCCGTTCATCAGCCCCAGCATTTT. It specifies CASRDRAVHQPQHF. The entire variable domain, with the stretches around the CDR3 drawn from the reference TRBV19 and TRBJ1-5 proteins, is DGGITQSPKYLFRKEGQNVTLSCEQNLNHDAMYWYRQDPGQGLRLIYYSQIVNDFQKGDIAEGYSVSREKKESFPLTVTSAQKNPTAFYLCASRDRAVHQPQHFGDGTRLSIL.